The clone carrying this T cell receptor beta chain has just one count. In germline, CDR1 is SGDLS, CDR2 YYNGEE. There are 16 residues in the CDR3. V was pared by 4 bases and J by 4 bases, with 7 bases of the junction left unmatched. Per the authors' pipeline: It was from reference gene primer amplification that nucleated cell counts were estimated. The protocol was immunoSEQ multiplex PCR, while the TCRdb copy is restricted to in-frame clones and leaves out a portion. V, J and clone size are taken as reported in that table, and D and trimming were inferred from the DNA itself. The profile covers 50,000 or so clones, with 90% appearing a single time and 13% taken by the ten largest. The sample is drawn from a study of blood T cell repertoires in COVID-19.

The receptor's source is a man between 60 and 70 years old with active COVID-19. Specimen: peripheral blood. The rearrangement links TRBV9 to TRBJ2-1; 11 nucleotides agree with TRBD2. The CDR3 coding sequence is TGTGCCAGCAGCATTAGCGGGAGGGCCCTGTACAATGAGCAGTTCTTC. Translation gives CASSISGRALYNEQFF.